This T cell receptor beta chain is drawn from a study of T cell repertoires and HLA-DP antigens. In the study overall: Alloreactive CD4+ T cells targeted HLA-DP on transduced HeLa. Donors were two male and one female, aged 18-to-29 to 60-to-69.

Clones were read by immunoSEQ multiplex PCR, and TCRdb kept only the in-frame ones, dropping some. The data show about 2,500 clones, with 60% to 85% seen just once and roughly 53% held by the top ten. Germline CDR1 is SGHKS and CDR2 is YYEKEE (reference sequence). The CDR3 consists of 14 residues. V lost 1 base and J lost 1, with 8 bases in between. After approximately 16 days, CD4+ cells were restimulated 20 to 30 h with the same allogeneic DPB1. Stimulation used HeLa cells expressing transduced HLA-DPA1/DPB1, HLA-DM, invariant chain and CD80. The chain combines TRBV5-5 with TRBJ1-2; D unclear. The clonotype originates from a man aged 60 to 69 in good health and CMV-seronegative. Material for sequencing was CD137- CD4+ T cells from cultured PBMCs. The CDR3 DNA sequence: TGTGCCAGCAGCTTGAGACATCTTAACTATGGCTACACCTTC. Translating gives CASSLRHLNYGYTF.